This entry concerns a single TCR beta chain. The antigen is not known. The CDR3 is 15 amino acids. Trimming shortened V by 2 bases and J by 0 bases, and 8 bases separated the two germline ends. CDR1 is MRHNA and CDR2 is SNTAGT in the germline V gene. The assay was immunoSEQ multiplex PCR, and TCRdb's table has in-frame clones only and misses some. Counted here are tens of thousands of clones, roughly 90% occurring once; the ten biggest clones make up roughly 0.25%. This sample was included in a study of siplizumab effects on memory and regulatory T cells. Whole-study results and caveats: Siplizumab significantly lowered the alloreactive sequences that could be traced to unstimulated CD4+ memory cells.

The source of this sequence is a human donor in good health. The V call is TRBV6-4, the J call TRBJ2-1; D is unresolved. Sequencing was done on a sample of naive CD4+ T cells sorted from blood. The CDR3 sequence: CASSDRGNSYNEQFF. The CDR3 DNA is TGTGCCAGCAGTGACAGAGGTAACTCCTACAATGAGCAGTTCTTC.